This T cell receptor beta chain originates from a study of cytomegalovirus exposure and HLA in healthy donors. Whole-study context: Samples from HLA-typed donors yielded 65 million to 85 million unique TCRs in an early data release. The study's findings and limits: One variant, a missense change in DCLRE1C, was linked in a later analysis to TCR beta V- and J-gene trimming. Reportedly, diagnosis of cytomegalovirus status by the classifier showed high specificity and sensitivity.

V lost 3 bases and J 2 bases, leaving 10 bases between the germline ends. This CDR3 contains 15 residues. Germline-derived CDR1 and CDR2 are KGHSH and LQKENI. Notes on this clone: Antigen: not known.

This PCR relied on a set of 60 Vbeta primers and 13 Jbeta primers. Clones were read by immunoSEQ multiplex PCR, and TCRdb kept only the in-frame ones, dropping some. The profile shows 150,000 or so clones, around 83% of them singletons. Sequencing was carried out using PBMCs. The clonotype was recovered from a man in his fifties or sixties in good health and CMV-seropositive. The chain links TRBV18 to TRBJ2-2; D is possibly TRBD2 (5 bases). The CDR3 nucleotides read TGTGCCAGCTCACCGGGCAGGACTAACACCGGGGAGCTGTTTTTT. Its protein product is CASSPGRTNTGELFF.